Listed below are T cell receptor beta chains from one sample, sequenced in a study of cytomegalovirus exposure and HLA in healthy donors. The table came from immunoSEQ multiplex PCR; TCRdb's copy has only in-frame clones and leaves some out. This table has under 400,000 clones, 88% appearing once. Material: PBMCs. These receptors were collected from a man younger than 40 in good health and CMV-seronegative. Each CDR3 is given with its conserved first and last residue. D genes are given only for firm matches. Size tells how often a clone was seen (once, few, many) or the class of an expanded clone, and some rows leave it out.

j_gene: TRBJ2-5; d_gene: .; abundance: .; v_gene: TRBV6-5; CDR3aa: CASSHTGREETQYF; CDR3nt: TGTGCCAGCAGCCATACAGGGAGGGAAGAGACCCAGTACTTC
j_gene: TRBJ2-7; d_gene: .; abundance: .; v_gene: TRBV4-2; CDR3aa: CASSPRVEGLNYEQYF; CDR3nt: TGTGCCAGCAGCCCCCGAGTTGAGGGACTTAACTACGAGCAGTACTTC
j_gene: TRBJ2-3; d_gene: TRBD2; abundance: once; v_gene: TRBV5-1; CDR3aa: CASSLGLADPSTDTQYF; CDR3nt: TGCGCCAGCAGCCTAGGACTAGCGGATCCTAGCACAGATACGCAGTATTTT
j_gene: TRBJ1-1; d_gene: .; abundance: .; v_gene: TRBV7-6; CDR3aa: CASRTPGTEAFF; CDR3nt: TGTGCCAGCAGGACCCCGGGGACTGAAGCTTTCTTT
j_gene: TRBJ2-7; d_gene: .; abundance: .; v_gene: TRBV4-3; CDR3aa: CASSQGQGGLYEQYF; CDR3nt: TGCGCCAGCAGCCAAGGGCAGGGTGGCCTCTACGAGCAGTACTTC
j_gene: TRBJ1-1; d_gene: .; abundance: .; v_gene: TRBV9; CDR3aa: CASRNRQDSDTEAFF; CDR3nt: TGTGCCAGCAGAAATAGACAGGACTCCGACACTGAAGCTTTCTTT
j_gene: TRBJ1-2; d_gene: .; abundance: .; v_gene: TRBV5-6; CDR3aa: CASSLAPGDYGYTF; CDR3nt: TGTGCCAGCAGCTTGGCACCCGGGGACTATGGCTACACCTTC
j_gene: TRBJ2-7; d_gene: .; abundance: .; v_gene: TRBV5-4; CDR3aa: CASSLGSGFKIYYEQYF; CDR3nt: TGTGCCAGCAGCTTGGGGTCAGGGTTTAAGATTTACTACGAGCAGTACTTC
j_gene: TRBJ2-5; d_gene: TRBD1; abundance: few; v_gene: TRBV27; CDR3aa: CASSPDRDQETQYF; CDR3nt: TGTGCCAGCAGTCCTGACAGGGACCAAGAGACCCAGTACTTC
j_gene: TRBJ1-2; d_gene: .; abundance: .; v_gene: TRBV7-9; CDR3aa: CASSPGNYGYTF; CDR3nt: TGTGCCAGCAGCCCGGGAAACTATGGCTACACCTTC
j_gene: TRBJ2-7; d_gene: .; abundance: .; v_gene: TRBV15; CDR3aa: CATSRPVGRGLIYEQYF; CDR3nt: TGTGCCACCAGCAGACCTGTCGGACGGGGATTGATCTACGAGCAGTACTTC
j_gene: TRBJ2-7; d_gene: .; abundance: .; v_gene: TRBV11-2; CDR3aa: CASSLEGGESYEQYF; CDR3nt: TGTGCCAGCAGCTTAGAAGGGGGGGAGTCCTACGAGCAGTACTTC